Included here is one T cell receptor (beta chain) sequence, with context. This clonotype was counted at least ten times. Its antigen has not been determined. Within one base of it there is no much larger clone, and no base qualities were kept. The V end gives up 5 bases and the J end 2 bases, leaving 6 bases in the junction not matched to a gene. The germline V gene gives CDR1 as SNHLY and CDR2 as FYNNEI. From its cysteine to its phenylalanine, the CDR3 spans 15 amino acids. The sequence is cut down to CDR3 DNA, 45 bases in frame from base 1. This sample is part of a study of T cells in Graves' hyperthyroidism and ophthalmopathy (dated by TCRdb to the late 2010s). Study-level background: Peripheral blood was sampled at the time of initial diagnosis, prior to any treatment. The paper describes TCR Vbeta CDR3 sequencing of 140 or so peripheral blood samples, made up of some 42 ophthalmopathy patients, some 76 hyperthyroidism patients and 17 progressor patients. A discovery cohort of around 100 patients, approximately 45 with Graves' ophthalmopathy and about 60 with stable Graves' hyperthyroidism, was used to find distinguishing TCR V-J signatures. Thyroid tissue and blood T-cell repertoires from six or seven Graves' hyperthyroidism patients were also compared in the study. An independent validation cohort of around 20 hyperthyroidism patients and some 15 patients who later progressed to ophthalmopathy tested prospective prediction of ophthalmopathy. The approximately 100 discovery patients were divided at random into training and test sets in a 7:3 ratio. Following sampling, methimazole starting at 30 mg daily was given to hyperthyroidism patients, and high-dose intravenous methylprednisolone was given to ophthalmopathy patients.

Beyond this particular receptor, the publication reports: In validation, progression to ophthalmopathy was predicted by the model with roughly 71% sensitivity and 72% to 80% specificity, a median of approximately 6.5 months before onset. Most expanded thyroid clonotypes (frequency above 0.001) were also detected in blood, suggesting blood repertoires may reflect thyroid immune responses. Ophthalmopathy was separated from stable hyperthyroidism by a 13 V-J signature model, with approximately 89% sensitivity and about 81% specificity obtained in cross-validation and 80%/75% obtained in testing. Sample size was not statistically predetermined, and investigators were not blinded to group allocation.

Hyperthyroidism patients were newly diagnosed, had a disease duration of under 2 months, and were aged 18 to 65 years. Exclusion was applied to patients with uncontrolled infections, other autoimmune diseases, pregnancy or lactation. Diagnoses relied on clinical symptoms, serum thyroxine and TRAb, thyroid ultrasound and orbital computed tomography. Blood from progressor patients was collected at the time of first diagnosis with hyperthyroidism, before any ophthalmopathy symptoms had appeared. PBMCs were isolated from about 10 ml of fresh peripheral blood by Ficoll-Paque density gradient centrifugation. Progressor patients were initially diagnosed with Graves' hyperthyroidism and developed ophthalmopathy during follow-up. Total RNA was extracted with Trizol reagent, and quality was checked on an Agilent 2100 Bioanalyzer. The TCR beta CDR3 regions were amplified from RNA transcripts. A first-round RT-PCR of the TCR CDR3 used the HTBI primer set with the Qiagen OneStep RT-PCR kit. Libraries were constructed in a second round of multiplex PCR, after which size selection and purification were carried out. Sequencing of the libraries was done on an Illumina HiSeq2000 using paired-end 100 bp reads. The paper's processing steps were these. Raw data were processed with SOAPnuke, discarding reads with adapters, uncalled bases, mean Phred below 15, or no exact constant-primer or identifier match. High-quality paired reads were merged using COPE v1.2.5, and each unique nucleotide sequence was defined as a clonotype. Clonotypes were aligned to IMGT TRBV, TRBD and TRBJ reference segments using MiTCR v1.1. Only V-J combinations with frequency above 0.0001, covering 99.2% of repertoires, were analysed. A TCS score was defined as the ratio of F50 (clonal expansion) to E x V (chaos), with BLOSUM62-based TCRdist applied between CDR3 peptides within each V-J. Welch's t-statistics and random forest reduced several hundred V-J features to 10 to 15, which were used in a naive Bayes classifier (R e1071). The raw public data were reprocessed by TCRdb itself: fastp quality trimming at Q25, MiXCR clonotype calling, in-frame beta chains only. All rows with the same CDR3 protein become a single entry with the most common DNA and genes. V and J calls and clone size were set by TCRdb, not the authors. This sample gives about 290,000 distinct CDR3 sequences in total; 13% of them show up just once. The ten largest clonotypes hold 7.5% to 8% of the sample.

Sample: blood. The receptor chain draws on TRBV2 and TRBJ2-5, and 9 junction bases match TRBD2. The sequence came from a young woman with Graves' hyperthyroidism that later progressed to Graves' ophthalmopathy. The CDR3 here reads CASSTSGRPQETQYF. Here is the DNA: TGTGCCAGCAGTACAAGCGGGAGGCCGCAAGAGACCCAGTACTTC.